This T cell receptor beta chain was obtained from a study of blood T cell repertoires in COVID-19. Study as a whole: Sample material is recorded as cDNA or gDNA derived from T cells, B-cell-depleted T cells, or PBMCs.

In the original processing: From reference gene primer amplification, estimates of nucleated cell counts were derived. Data came from immunoSEQ multiplex PCR; TCRdb stores just in-frame clones and leaves some out. V and J calls and clone size are copied from that table; D and trimming were computed from the DNA. The sample records under 300,000 clones, around 89% being singletons. The V and J ends lost 1 base and 3 bases respectively, with 5 bases between them. The CDR3 loop spans 12 amino acids. The germline gives CDR1 SGHRS, CDR2 YFSETQ. The sample taken for sequencing was PBMCs or T cells enriched from blood (not recorded which). The chain uses TRBV5-1 and TRBJ2-7, with a weak D call TRBD1 (5 bases). The sequence was obtained from a man in his forties who had recovered from COVID-19. The CDR3 DNA follows: TGCGCCAGCAGCTTGACAGGCTACGAGCAGTACTTC. Translating gives CASSLTGYEQYF. The whole variable domain, filled in from reference TRBV5-1 and TRBJ2-7, reads KAGVTQTPRYLIKTRGQQVTLSCSPISGHRSVSWYQQTPGQGLQFLFEYFSETQRNKGNFPGRFSGRQFSNSRSEMNVSTLELGDSALYLCASSLTGYEQYFGPGTRLTVT.